These 26 T cell receptor beta chains originate from one sample sequenced in a study of shared clonotypes between healthy human individuals. The protocol was immunoSEQ multiplex PCR, while the TCRdb copy is restricted to in-frame clones and leaves out a portion. Of a few million clones listed, around 95% were seen once; the top ten hold less than 0.15%. Sequences were obtained from naive CD4+ T cells sorted from blood. As for subset: CD45RA+ positively selected. The receptor set was obtained from a young man in good health.

Of note for this clone: Within the sample, other DNA sequences also encode this same CDR3. This chain connects TRBV4-3 to TRBJ2-7, with a tentative D call TRBD2 (6 bases). The V and J ends lost 1 base and 3 bases respectively, with 10 bases between them. CDR1 LGHNA and CDR2 YSLEER come from the germline V gene. This CDR3 has 14 amino acids. In nucleotides, the CDR3 is TGCGCCAGCAGCCAAGTCGGGGGTGGCTACGAGCAGTACTTC. As protein: CASSQVGGGYEQYF.

This rearrangement joins TRBV6-1 to TRBJ1-2; 9 nucleotides line up with TRBD1. CDR3 length: 14 residues. V was pared by 4 bases and J by 4 bases, with 4 bases of the junction left unmatched. From germline, CDR1 is MNHNS and CDR2 SASEGT. CDR3 in amino acids: CASSGTGVIYGYTF. The CDR3 coding sequence is TGTGCCAGCAGTGGGACAGGGGTGATCTATGGCTACACCTTC.

Note on this clone: The sample holds other DNA sequences that translate to the same CDR3. The chain employs TRBV7-2 and TRBJ2-7; D is unclear. In germline, CDR1 is SGHTA, CDR2 FQGNSA. With 3 bases removed from V and 2 bases from J, the gap between germline ends came to 8 bases. This CDR3 has 13 amino acids. CDR3 amino acids: CASSLTPTYEQYF. The CDR3 DNA reads as TGTGCCAGCAGCTTGACACCCACCTACGAGCAGTACTTC.

J is TRBJ2-3 and V is TRBV6-5; TRBD1 matches at 10 bases. The V and J ends lost 6 bases and 4 bases, in that order; junction bases with no gene match: 7. Germline V gives CDR1 MNHEY, CDR2 SVGAGI. The length of the CDR3 is 15 residues. As DNA, the CDR3 is TGTGCCAGCAGCAGGGACAGGGGTAGCTCAGATACGCAGTATTTT. Protein product: CASSRDRGSSDTQYF.

This clone was counted once. This chain links TRBV30 with TRBJ2-2; 8 bases align to TRBD1. J was trimmed by 8 bases and V by 4 bases; bases with no gene match: 9. CDR1 is GTSNPN, CDR2 SVGIG, per germline (reference sequence). CDR3 length: 14 residues. CDR3 DNA sequence: TGTGCCTGGATTAACAGGGGGAGTGGAGGGGAGCTGTTTTTT. It yields the protein CAWINRGSGGELFF.

The CDR3 DNA sequence: TGTGCCAGCAGTTCCCGGGCCTCGAGCACAGATACGCAGTATTTT. Residues: CASSSRASSTDTQYF. This sequence joins TRBV6-5 and TRBJ2-3; D remains ambiguous. The CDR3 has 15 residues. V shed 4 bases and J shed 0 bases, with 11 bases lying between them. Germline V gene sequence: CDR1 MNHEY, CDR2 SVGAGI.

J is TRBJ2-5 and V is TRBV6-1; 10 nucleotides agree with TRBD1. J lost 3 bases, V lost 6 bases, and 7 bases had no gene match. The CDR3 spans 15 residues. The germline gives CDR1 MNHNS, CDR2 SASEGT. The CDR3 bases are TGTGCCAGCAGAGAGACCGGGACAGGGGAAGAGACCCAGTACTTC. This codes for CASRETGTGEETQYF.

This sequence joins TRBV29-1 and TRBJ2-4, with TRBD2 matching over 14 bases. Trimming removed 4 bases from V and 7 bases from J; junction bases left unmatched: 12. The CDR3 is 17 residues long. The germline CDR1 and CDR2 sequences are SQVTM and ANQGSEA. The CDR3 here is CSVAGFGLAGGENIQYF. The CDR3, as DNA: TGCAGCGTTGCTGGTTTCGGACTAGCGGGAGGTGAGAACATTCAGTACTTC.

As for this clone: The sample contains more than one DNA sequence encoding this CDR3. The genes are TRBV9 and TRBJ2-1; TRBD2 aligns across 10 bases. The CDR3 is 16 residues long. Trimming took 0 bases from V and 4 from J; bases not matched to a gene: 4. Germline CDR1 SGDLS, CDR2 YYNGEE. The CDR3 is CASSVASGRGYNEQFF. CDR3 nucleotides: TGTGCCAGCAGCGTAGCCAGCGGGAGGGGATACAATGAGCAGTTCTTC.

The chain employs TRBV7-2 and TRBJ1-1, with D maybe TRBD1 (6 bases). From germline, CDR1 is SGHTA and CDR2 FQGNSA. Trimming shortened V by 5 bases and J by 5 bases, and 21 bases separated the two germline ends. The CDR3 runs to 16 residues. The CDR3 sequence: CASSPRDTTLGTEAFF. CDR3 in DNA: TGTGCCAGCAGCCCCCGGGACACCACCCTTGGTACTGAAGCTTTCTTT. Together with reference TRBV7-2 and TRBJ1-1, the CDR3 gives the full variable domain: GAGVSQSPSNKVTEKGKDVELRCDPISGHTALYWYRQSLGQGLEFLIYFQGNSAPDKSGLPSDRFSAERTGGSVSTLTIQRTQQEDSAVYLCASSPRDTTLGTEAFFGQGTRLTVV.

This chain joins TRBV7-9 and TRBJ1-6, with D unclear. Trimming took off 3 bases at V and 0 bases at J, with 3 bases between the two ends. The germline CDR1 and CDR2 sequences are SEHNR and FQNEAQ (reference sequence). This CDR3 comprises 14 residues. The CDR3 DNA sequence: TGTGCCAGCAGCTTGGGCTCCTATAATTCACCCCTCCACTTT. It is translated as CASSLGSYNSPLHF.

Of note for this clone: Different DNA sequences within this sample yield the same CDR3. V and J are TRBV5-1 and TRBJ1-6; D unresolved. Trimming left V 0 bases short and J 5 bases short, with 3 bases between. Germline V gene data show CDR1 as SGHRS and CDR2 as YFSETQ. The CDR3 runs to 13 residues. CDR3: CASSLADNSPLHF. CDR3 nucleotide sequence: TGCGCCAGCAGCTTGGCTGATAATTCACCCCTCCACTTT.

The chain joins TRBV30 to TRBJ1-5; D possibly corresponds to TRBD1 (5 bases). The V and J ends lost 1 base and 4 bases respectively, with 8 bases between them. The germline gives CDR1 GTSNPN, CDR2 SVGIG (reference sequence). There are 13 residues in the CDR3. The DNA of the CDR3 is TGTGCCTGGAGTGATCAGGGTAATCAGCCCCAGCATTTT. Translating gives CAWSDQGNQPQHF. The full variable domain, its missing parts supplied by reference TRBV30 and TRBJ1-5, is SQTIHQWPATLVQPVGSPLSLECTVEGTSNPNLYWYRQAAGRGLQLLFYSVGIGQISSEVPQNLSASRPQDRQFILSSKKLLLSDSGFYLCAWSDQGNQPQHFGDGTRLSIL.

The chain uses TRBV18 and TRBJ2-7; D gene unclear. The V end lost 4 bases, the J end lost 0 bases, and 10 bases lay between the germline ends. Per the germline V gene, CDR1 is KGHSH and CDR2 is LQKENI. There are 14 residues in the CDR3. The CDR3 spells CASSLGRFSYEQYF. In DNA form, the CDR3 reads TGTGCCAGCTCACTCGGACGGTTCTCCTACGAGCAGTACTTC.

The V call is TRBV7-2, the J call TRBJ2-7; 8 positions match TRBD2. The CDR3 is made up of 15 amino acids. From germline, CDR1 is SGHTA and CDR2 FQGNSA. Unmatched junction bases numbered 5, after V lost 1 base and J lost 3 bases. DNA of the CDR3: TGTGCCAGCAGCTTAGTTGTTAGCGGGAACTACGAGCAGTACTTC. It yields the protein CASSLVVSGNYEQYF.

This chain connects TRBV18 to TRBJ2-3, with 9 positions matching TRBD2. Germline CDR1 and CDR2: KGHSH and LQKENI. V gave up 4 bases and J gave up 5 bases; unmatched junction bases: 10. This CDR3 is 16 amino acids long. The CDR3 region has the DNA TGTGCCAGCTCACTCTCCGTGCCTAGCGGGAAAGATACGCAGTATTTT. This encodes CASSLSVPSGKDTQYF.

This chain uses TRBV7-2 with TRBJ1-5; 8 nucleotides align to TRBD1. J gave up 5 bases and V 5 bases, and 5 bases lay outside the gene matches. Germline V gene lookup returns CDR1 SGHTA and CDR2 FQGNSA. The CDR3 contains 14 residues. CDR3 coding DNA: TGTGCCAGCAGCGCTGGACAGGGTTATCAGCCCCAGCATTTT. This translates into CASSAGQGYQPQHF. Full variable domain (missing parts from reference TRBV7-2 and TRBJ1-5): GAGVSQSPSNKVTEKGKDVELRCDPISGHTALYWYRQSLGQGLEFLIYFQGNSAPDKSGLPSDRFSAERTGGSVSTLTIQRTQQEDSAVYLCASSAGQGYQPQHFGDGTRLSIL.

This clone was counted a single time. V and J are TRBV5-1 and TRBJ2-7; D possibly corresponds to TRBD2 (5 bases). The CDR3 has 12 residues. The ends were cut back, 5 bases at V and 5 bases at J, with 11 bases in the middle. Germline V CDR1 and CDR2: SGHRS, YFSETQ. CDR3 amino acids: CASSVEGNEQYF. The CDR3 coding sequence is TGCGCCAGCAGTGTTGAGGGAAACGAGCAGTACTTC. The whole variable domain, filled in from reference TRBV5-1 and TRBJ2-7, reads KAGVTQTPRYLIKTRGQQVTLSCSPISGHRSVSWYQQTPGQGLQFLFEYFSETQRNKGNFPGRFSGRQFSNSRSEMNVSTLELGDSALYLCASSVEGNEQYFGPGTRLTVT.

This chain connects TRBV2 to TRBJ1-2; D is perhaps TRBD1 (5 bases). Trimming removed 6 bases from V and 7 bases from J, with 18 bases in between. CDR1 SNHLY and CDR2 FYNNEI come from the germline V gene. The CDR3 has 14 amino acids. This CDR3 reads CASSPGTGALGYTF. The CDR3 DNA is TGTGCCAGCAGCCCAGGGACCGGGGCCCTTGGCTACACCTTC.

A word on this clone: The sample carries other DNA sequences with the same CDR3. The chain recombines TRBV6-5 with TRBJ1-2; no clear D. CDR3 length equals 12 residues. The V end lost 4 bases, the J end lost 4 bases, and 7 bases lay between the germline ends. CDR1 is MNHEY, CDR2 SVGAGI, per germline. The CDR3 nucleotides are TGTGCCAGCAGTTCGGGCAGCTATGGCTACACCTTC. This encodes CASSSGSYGYTF.

The J gene is TRBJ2-2, the V gene TRBV7-6; D is perhaps TRBD1 (6 bases). The V end was cut by 5 bases, the J end by 2 bases, with 21 bases between. This CDR3 region has 18 residues. Germline assignment: CDR1 SGHVS and CDR2 FNYEAQ. The CDR3 region has the DNA TGTGCCAGCAGCCCTCTAACGGGTCCGGGACATAACACCGGGGAGCTGTTTTTT. It codes for CASSPLTGPGHNTGELFF.

The chain recombines TRBV5-1 with TRBJ1-4; D gene ambiguous. Trimming took off 3 bases at V and 3 bases at J, with 12 bases between the two ends. The CDR3 is 15 amino acids. CDR1 is SGHRS and CDR2 is YFSETQ in the germline V gene. CDR3 in DNA: TGCGCCAGCAGCTCTGCGGACCCTTCTAATGAAAAACTGTTTTTT. Translated, it gives CASSSADPSNEKLFF.

The chain employs TRBV28 and TRBJ2-7, with D tentatively TRBD2 (6 bases). Looked up from germline, CDR1 is MDHEN and CDR2 is SYDVKM. The CDR3 extends over 15 amino acids. V lost 1 base and J 0 bases, leaving 10 bases between the germline ends. The CDR3 protein is CASSLSSVGSYEQYF. DNA of the CDR3: TGTGCCAGCAGTTTATCTAGCGTCGGCTCCTACGAGCAGTACTTC.

Remarks on this clone: Other DNA sequences from this sample encode an identical CDR3 as well. This chain links TRBV19 with TRBJ1-5; D is uncertain. CDR1 is LNHDA, CDR2 SQIVND, per germline (reference sequence). The V and J ends lost 3 bases and 7 bases respectively, with 7 bases between them. This CDR3 contains 12 residues. This CDR3 is CASSIVGQPQHF. The CDR3 nucleotides are TGTGCCAGTAGTATCGTGGGCCAGCCCCAGCATTTT.

The rearrangement joins TRBV2 to TRBJ1-2, with TRBD1 matching 8 bases. Trimming cost V 6 bases and J 0 bases; bases outside gene matches: 9. There are 16 residues in the CDR3. The germline gives CDR1 SNHLY, CDR2 FYNNEI. The CDR3 DNA follows: TGTGCCAGCAGCCCTGGGACAGGTAGAACTAACTATGGCTACACCTTC. It encodes CASSPGTGRTNYGYTF.

This chain connects TRBV7-2 to TRBJ2-1; tentative D call: TRBD1 (6 bases). Trimming took 1 base from V and 16 from J, leaving 17 bases between them. CDR3 length equals 13 residues. Germline V gives CDR1 SGHTA, CDR2 FQGNSA. CDR3 sequence (DNA): TGTGCCAGCAGCTTAGGTGGGACACCCGAGAGCTTCTTC. Protein sequence: CASSLGGTPESFF.